This T cell receptor (beta chain) stems from a study of shared clonotypes between healthy human individuals. V shed 3 bases, J shed 2 bases, and the junction held 4 bases outside the gene matches. CDR1 and CDR2 from the germline V gene are SGHRS and YFSETQ. CDR3 length: 15 amino acids. An assay was performed, and its level was deep. This table comes from immunoSEQ multiplex PCR, and its TCRdb copy is limited to in-frame clones, with some not included. The sample lists over 850,000 clones, around 78% occurring once. The J gene is TRBJ1-3, the V gene TRBV5-1; 8 bases map to TRBD1. The sequencing input was memory CD4+ T cells from PBMCs. Subset noted: CD45RA-negative fraction. The TCR comes from a man in his late teens or twenties in good health. Some clones in this sample may be carry-over from other donors' samples. As DNA, the CDR3 is TGCGCCAGCAGCTCCGGACAGGGTGCTGGAAACACCATATATTTT. Translated: CASSSGQGAGNTIYF. Full variable domain (missing parts from reference TRBV5-1 and TRBJ1-3): KAGVTQTPRYLIKTRGQQVTLSCSPISGHRSVSWYQQTPGQGLQFLFEYFSETQRNKGNFPGRFSGRQFSNSRSEMNVSTLELGDSALYLCASSSGQGAGNTIYFGEGSWLTVV.